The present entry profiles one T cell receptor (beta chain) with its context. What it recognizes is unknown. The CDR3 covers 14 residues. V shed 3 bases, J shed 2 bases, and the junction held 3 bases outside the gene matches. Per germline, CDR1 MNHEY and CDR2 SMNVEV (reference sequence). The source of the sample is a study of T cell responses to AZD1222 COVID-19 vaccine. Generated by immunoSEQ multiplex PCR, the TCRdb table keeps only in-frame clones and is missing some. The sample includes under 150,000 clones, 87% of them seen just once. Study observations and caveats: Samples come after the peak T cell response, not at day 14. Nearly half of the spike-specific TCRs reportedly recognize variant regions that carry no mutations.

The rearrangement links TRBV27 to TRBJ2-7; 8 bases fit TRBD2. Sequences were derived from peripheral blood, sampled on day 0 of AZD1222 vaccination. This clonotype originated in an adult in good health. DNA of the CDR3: TGTGCCAGCAGTTTTGCGGGGGGCACCTACGAGCAGTACTTC. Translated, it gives CASSFAGGTYEQYF.